This T cell receptor (beta chain) comes out of a study of blood T cell repertoires in COVID-19. About the study: Researchers got acute and convalescent COVID-19 samples from the United States, Italy and Spain. From T cells, B-cell-depleted T cells, or PBMCs came the material, which was cDNA or gDNA.

CDR1 and CDR2 (germline): SGHRS, YFSETQ. With 3 bases clipped from V and 3 bases from J, the junction kept 4 bases outside the gene matches. This CDR3 contains 15 residues. The data were produced by immunoSEQ multiplex PCR, yet TCRdb's version contains in-frame clones alone and is incomplete. Of hundreds of thousands of clones in the sample, 86% are singletons; the top ten hold around 1.9%. Participants came from roughly 24 US areas, aged roughly 18 to 89 years. Grouping used clinical history reported by participants in a survey and questionnaire. The chain combines TRBV5-1 with TRBJ2-7, with 12 positions matching TRBD2. Specimen: PBMCs or T cells enriched from blood (not recorded which). This clonotype originated in a woman in her forties or fifties who had recovered from COVID-19. The DNA of the CDR3 is TGCGCCAGCAGCTCCCTAGCGGGAGGGGGCTACGAGCAGTACTTC. Translation gives CASSSLAGGGYEQYF.